This entry features one T cell receptor beta chain sequence. Sequencing was performed with immunoSEQ multiplex PCR; in TCRdb, only in-frame clones are kept and a portion is missing. There are some 300,000 clones in the sample; roughly 70% occur only once, and over 9.5% lies in the top ten. The sample belongs to a study of shared clonotypes between healthy human individuals. Germline V gene sequence: CDR1 SGHKS, CDR2 YYEKEE (reference sequence). Trimming took off 3 bases at V and 3 bases at J, with 15 bases between the two ends. This CDR3 contains 15 residues. V usage is TRBV5-5 and J usage is TRBJ2-5; TRBD1 might be the D (6 bases). Material for sequencing was memory CD4+ T cells sorted from blood. Specified subset: CD45RA-negative fraction. This TCR was recovered from a man aged 25 to 40 in good health. CDR3 sequence: CASSSQDSSKETQYF. CDR3 in DNA: TGTGCCAGCAGCTCACAGGACAGTTCTAAAGAGACCCAGTACTTC.